This TCR beta chain was recovered during a study of sequential checkpoint blockade in melanoma. Study-level background: Maintenance nivolumab came after either treatment sequence.

Profiled with immunoSEQ multiplex PCR; TCRdb holds only in-frame clones, not every one. The table shows about 13,000 clones, with 25% to 30% occurring only once. Specified treatment: randomized to nivolumab then ipilimumab (arm A) or the reverse (arm B). The CDR3 has 16 amino acids. CDR1 and CDR2 (germline): LNHDA, SQIVND (reference sequence). The germline V and J ends were trimmed by 8 bases and 7 bases, with 24 bases remaining between them. The chain links TRBV19 to TRBJ2-1; tentative D call: TRBD1 (7 bases). The sequencing used tumor tissue (inferred from file names), collected from a patient given nivolumab and ipilimumab in sequence. The source of this sequence is a human donor with melanoma. In nucleotides, the CDR3 is TGTGCCAGTGCTCTCTGGGGCAGGGGGGAGCGGAATGAGCAGTTCTTC. Translating gives CASALWGRGERNEQFF.